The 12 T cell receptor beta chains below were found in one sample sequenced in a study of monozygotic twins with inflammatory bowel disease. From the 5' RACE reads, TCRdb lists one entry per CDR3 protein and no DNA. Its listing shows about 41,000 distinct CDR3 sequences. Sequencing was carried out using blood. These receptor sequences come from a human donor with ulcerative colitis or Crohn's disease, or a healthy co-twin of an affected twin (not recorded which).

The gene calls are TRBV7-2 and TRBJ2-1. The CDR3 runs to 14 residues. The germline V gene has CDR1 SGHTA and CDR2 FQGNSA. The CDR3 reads CASSFAGAYNEQFF.

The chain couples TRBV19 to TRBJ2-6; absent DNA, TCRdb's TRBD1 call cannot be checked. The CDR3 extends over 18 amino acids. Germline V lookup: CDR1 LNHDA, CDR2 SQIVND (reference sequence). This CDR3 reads CASSILRTGADGANVLTF.

The CDR3 here is CASSYRDFTDTQYF. The chain carries TRBV10-1 and TRBJ2-3; TCRdb's assignment of TRBD2 cannot be checked, as there is no DNA. Germline values: CDR1 WNHNN, CDR2 SYGVQD (reference sequence). The CDR3 length is 14 residues.

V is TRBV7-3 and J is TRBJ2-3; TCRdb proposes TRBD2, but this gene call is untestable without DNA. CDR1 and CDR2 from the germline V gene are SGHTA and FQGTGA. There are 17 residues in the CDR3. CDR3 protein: CASSLIASGRFTDTQYF.

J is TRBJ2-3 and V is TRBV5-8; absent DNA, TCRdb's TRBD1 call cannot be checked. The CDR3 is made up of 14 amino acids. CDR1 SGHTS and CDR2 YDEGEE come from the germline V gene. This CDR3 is CASSLPGDTDTQYF. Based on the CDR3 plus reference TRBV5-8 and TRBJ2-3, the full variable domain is EAGVTQSPTHLIKTRGQQATLRCSPISGHTSVYWYQQALGLGLQFLLWYDEGEERNRGNFPPRFSGRQFPNYSSELNVNALELEDSALYLCASSLPGDTDTQYFGPGTRLTVL.

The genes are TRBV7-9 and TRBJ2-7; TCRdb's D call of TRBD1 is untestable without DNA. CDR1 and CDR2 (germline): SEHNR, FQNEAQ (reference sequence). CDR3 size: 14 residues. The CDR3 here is CASSTPGQGSEQYF.

The CDR3 spells CASRPHTGELFF. This rearrangement joins TRBV12-3 or TRBV12-4 to TRBJ2-2. CDR3 size: 12 residues.

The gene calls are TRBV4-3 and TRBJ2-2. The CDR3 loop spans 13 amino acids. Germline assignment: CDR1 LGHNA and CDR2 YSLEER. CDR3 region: CASSQYSGGELFF.

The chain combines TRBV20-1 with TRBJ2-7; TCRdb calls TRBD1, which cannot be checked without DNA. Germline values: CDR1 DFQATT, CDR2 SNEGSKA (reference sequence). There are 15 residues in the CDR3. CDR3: CSARPRAGGFYEQYF.

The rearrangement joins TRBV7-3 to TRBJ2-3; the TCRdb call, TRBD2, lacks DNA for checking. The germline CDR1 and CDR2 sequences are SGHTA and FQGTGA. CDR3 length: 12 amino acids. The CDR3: CASSPPDGTQYF.

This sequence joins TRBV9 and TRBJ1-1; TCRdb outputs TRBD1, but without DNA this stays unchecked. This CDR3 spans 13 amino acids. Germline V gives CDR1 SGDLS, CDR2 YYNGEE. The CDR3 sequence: CASSLTGGTEAFF. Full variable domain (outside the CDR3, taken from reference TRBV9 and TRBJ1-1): DSGVTQTPKHLITATGQRVTLRCSPRSGDLSVYWYQQSLDQGLQFLIQYYNGEERAKGNILERFSAQQFPDLHSELNLSSLELGDSALYFCASSLTGGTEAFFGQGTRLTVV.

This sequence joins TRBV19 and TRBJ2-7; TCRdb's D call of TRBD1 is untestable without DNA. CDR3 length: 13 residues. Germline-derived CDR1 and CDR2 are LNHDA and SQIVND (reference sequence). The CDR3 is CASSRDRFYEQYF.